These T cell receptor beta chains were read from a single sample in a study of T cells after yellow fever vaccination. TCRdb re-called the 5' RACE reads with MiXCR, one entry per CDR3 protein. The sample lists 200,000 to 300,000 distinct CDR3 sequences, about an eighth seen once, with less than 0.55% in the top ten. The source was CD4+ T cells sorted from PBMCs, collected 45 days after the yellow fever booster vaccination. These receptors were obtained from a man aged 25-45 years who received the YFV17D yellow fever vaccine. Each CDR3 is given with its conserved first and last residue. A D gene is named only where the DNA matches it firmly. Clone sizes are given selectively: once, few, many, or a class where the clone is expanded.

NA | TRBJ2-5 | TRBV29-1 | few | TGCAGCGTTGGAGGTGGGGAGACCCAGTACTTC | CSVGGGETQYF
TRBD2 | TRBJ2-2 | TRBV11-2 | few | TGTGCCAGCAGCTTGCAGGGACTAGCGGGCACCGGGGAGCTGTTTTTT | CASSLQGLAGTGELFF
NA | TRBJ2-1 | TRBV7-2 | NA | TGTGCCAGCAGCTATTTAATCCATGAGCAGTTCTTC | CASSYLIHEQFF
TRBD2 | TRBJ2-3 | TRBV20-1 | NA | TGCAGTGCTAGGATCGTAGCGGGATCCACAGATACGCAGTATTTT | CSARIVAGSTDTQYF
NA | TRBJ2-3 | TRBV7-9 | many | TGTGCCAGCAGCCCCCGGGGGCCAGATACGCAGTATTTT | CASSPRGPDTQYF
NA | TRBJ2-5 | TRBV5-5 | NA | TGTGCCAGCAGCTTACTTCGACAAGAGACCCAGTACTTC | CASSLLRQETQYF
NA | TRBJ2-5 | TRBV20-1 | NA | TGCAGTGCTAGTAACGGGCTGGTGAGGGAGACCCAGTACTTC | CSASNGLVRETQYF
NA | TRBJ2-7 | TRBV29-1 | NA | TGCAGCGTTGTCCTTCGCGCCTACGAGCAGTACTTC | CSVVLRAYEQYF
TRBD1 | TRBJ1-1 | TRBV18 | many | TGTGCCAGCTCACCTCACACAGGGGACACTGAAGCTTTCTTT | CASSPHTGDTEAFF
TRBD2 | TRBJ2-7 | TRBV12-3/TRBV12-4 | few | TGTGCCAGCAGTTCCGGGGGGGGGCTCGAGCAGTACTTC | CASSSGGGLEQYF
NA | TRBJ2-1 | TRBV18 | NA | TGTGCCAGCTCCCCCCTCGAAGCGGATGAGCAGTTCTTC | CASSPLEADEQFF
TRBD1 | TRBJ2-5 | TRBV20-1 | few | TGCAGTGCCCCCGGACAGGGCGCCCTACAAGAGACCCAGTACTTC | CSAPGQGALQETQYF
NA | TRBJ2-5 | TRBV18 | NA | TGTGCCAGCGCCGGGACGAAATTGACCCAGTACTTC | CASAGTKLTQYF
NA | TRBJ1-2 | TRBV7-2 | NA | TGTGCCAGCAGCTTAAGCGGGGGGCAAGTAGGCTACACCTTC | CASSLSGGQVGYTF
TRBD2 | TRBJ2-1 | TRBV25-1 | NA | TGTGCCAGCAGTGAATCAAGACTAGCGGCTTACAATGAGCAGTTCTTC | CASSESRLAAYNEQFF
TRBD1 | TRBJ2-3 | TRBV29-1 | few | TGCAGCGCTGACAGGGGCACAGATACGCAGTATTTT | CSADRGTDTQYF
NA | TRBJ2-2 | TRBV7-8 | NA | TGTGCCAGCAGCTCACGGGAAGGTCACGGGGAGCTGTTTTTT | CASSSREGHGELFF
TRBD2 | TRBJ2-1 | TRBV10-3 | few | TGTGCCATCAGTGTCCCCGTCTTAACTAGCGGGAGGGCCACTGAGCAGTTCTTC | CAISVPVLTSGRATEQFF
NA | TRBJ2-5 | TRBV7-2 | few | TGTGCCAGCAGGTCGACTGGACTAGAGACCCAGTACTTC | CASRSTGLETQYF
NA | TRBJ2-2 | TRBV5-1 | NA | TGCGCCAGCAGCTTGGAGTGGGGGGAGCTGTTTTTT | CASSLEWGELFF
NA | TRBJ2-4 | TRBV6-2/TRBV6-3 | few | TGTGCCAGCAGTTACTCGGGCGGACACAAAAACATTCAGTACTTC | CASSYSGGHKNIQYF
TRBD2 | TRBJ2-7 | TRBV7-6 | few | TGTGCCAGCAGCTTTTGGGAGGGGAGGGGTGAGCAGTACTTC | CASSFWEGRGEQYF